This TCR beta chain was recorded in a study of shared clonotypes between healthy human individuals. This clone appeared a single time. Original methodology: ImmunoSEQ output lacked quality scores and full-length reads, limiting matched filtering. Using immunoSEQ multiplex PCR, the repertoire was profiled, and TCRdb retains in-frame clones only, with some absent. The V and J calls and clone size come from that table; D and trimming were worked out from the DNA. This sample has fewer than 1.8 million clones; approximately 98.5% occur once, and the top ten carry approximately 0.4%. The clonotype comes from a man aged 25 to 40 in good health. Sequenced sample: naive CD4+ T cells sorted from blood. Subset in this sample: CD45RA+ positively selected.

CDR3 sequence reads: CASSVMSNTEAFF. CDR3 DNA: TGTGCCAGCAGCGTAATGTCGAACACTGAAGCTTTCTTT. The chain employs TRBV9 and TRBJ1-1; no clear D. CDR1 and CDR2 from the germline V gene are SGDLS and YYNGEE. CDR3 length: 13 residues. V lost 1 base and J 1 base, leaving 5 bases between the germline ends.